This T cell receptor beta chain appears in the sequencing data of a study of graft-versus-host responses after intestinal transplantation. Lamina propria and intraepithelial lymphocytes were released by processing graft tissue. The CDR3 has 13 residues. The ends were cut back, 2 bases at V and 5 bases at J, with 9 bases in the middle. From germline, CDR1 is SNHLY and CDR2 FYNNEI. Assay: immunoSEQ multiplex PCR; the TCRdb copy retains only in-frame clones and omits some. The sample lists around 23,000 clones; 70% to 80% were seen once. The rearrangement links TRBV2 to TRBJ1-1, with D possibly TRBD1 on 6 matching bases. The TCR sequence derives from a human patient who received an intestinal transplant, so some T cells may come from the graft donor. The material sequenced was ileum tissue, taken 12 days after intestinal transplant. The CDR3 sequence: CASSEFQGTEAFF. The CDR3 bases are TGTGCCAGCAGTGAATTCCAGGGGACTGAAGCTTTCTTT.